These 22 T cell receptor beta chains were all obtained from the same sample, sequenced in a study of shared clonotypes between healthy human individuals. Profiled with immunoSEQ multiplex PCR; TCRdb holds only in-frame clones, not every one. The sample records 2,500,000 or so clones, roughly nine tenths being singletons. Sequences were obtained from naive CD4+ T cells sorted from blood. Subset meaning: CD45RA+ positively selected. The receptors were gathered from a man in his late teens or twenties in good health.

The chain recombines TRBV30 with TRBJ2-7, with 10 positions matching TRBD2. The CDR3 has 17 residues. Germline CDR1 reads GTSNPN; CDR2 reads SVGIG (reference sequence). V gave up 4 bases and J gave up 4 bases; unmatched junction bases: 16. CDR3 in amino acids: CAWNSHGRLAGKYEQYF. The CDR3 nucleotides are TGTGCCTGGAATTCCCACGGCCGACTAGCGGGTAAATACGAGCAGTACTTC.

This chain links TRBV28 with TRBJ2-7, with no clear D. Trimming removed 2 bases from V and 6 bases from J, with 8 bases in between. CDR1 is MDHEN, CDR2 SYDVKM, per germline. This CDR3 has 12 amino acids. CDR3 nucleotide sequence: TGTGCCAGCAGTTTAGATGTGGGCGAGCAGTACTTC. Its protein product is CASSLDVGEQYF.

V gene TRBV2 combines with J gene TRBJ2-1, with TRBD2 matching over 8 bases. The trim removed 4 bases at V and 15 bases at J, leaving 8 bases unmatched. CDR1 and CDR2 (germline): SNHLY, FYNNEI. The CDR3 loop spans 12 amino acids. The CDR3, as DNA: TGTGCCAGCAGTGTCCGCGGGGGGCCGGGGTTCTTC. Protein: CASSVRGGPGFF.

In this sample, this clone turned up a few times. The CDR3 reads CAWSFGRSTNEKLFF. The CDR3 DNA follows: TGTGCCTGGAGTTTCGGACGGTCAACTAATGAAAAACTGTTTTTT. This chain connects TRBV30 to TRBJ1-4; D gene uncertain. CDR3 length equals 15 residues. Per the germline V gene, CDR1 is GTSNPN and CDR2 is SVGIG (reference sequence). V was trimmed by 2 bases and J by 0 bases, leaving 10 bases between them.

This chain connects TRBV10-3 to TRBJ2-1, with TRBD2 matching 7 bases. The CDR3 spans 11 residues. After removal of 10 bases from V and 6 bases from J, the junction contained 3 bases not matched to a gene. Germline V gene lookup returns CDR1 ENHRY and CDR2 SYGVKD. The CDR3 DNA sequence: TGTGCCACCAGCGGGGTCAATGAGCAGTTCTTC. Its translation is CATSGVNEQFF.

CDR3 in amino acids: CASSLESVSLYEQYF. CDR3 bases: TGTGCCAGCAGCTTAGAGAGCGTGTCCCTGTACGAGCAGTACTTC. V usage is TRBV7-9 and J usage is TRBJ2-7; D unresolved. The germline V and J ends were trimmed by 1 base and 4 bases, with 14 bases remaining between them. The CDR3 loop spans 15 amino acids. CDR1 is SEHNR, CDR2 FQNEAQ, per germline (reference sequence). The full variable domain, completed using reference TRBV7-9 and TRBJ2-7, is DTGVSQNPRHKITKRGQNVTFRCDPISEHNRLYWYRQTLGQGPEFLTYFQNEAQLEKSRLLSDRFSAERPKGSFSTLEIQRTEQGDSAMYLCASSLESVSLYEQYFGPGTRLTVT.

The V call is TRBV15, the J call TRBJ2-7; D is possibly TRBD2 (6 bases). The germline V gene encodes CDR1 LNHNV and CDR2 YYDKDF (reference sequence). V was shortened by 1 base and J by 5 bases, with 18 bases between the two germline ends. The CDR3 is 16 amino acids. CDR3 residues: CATSRGGVVQGNEQYF. In DNA form, the CDR3 reads TGTGCCACCAGCAGAGGGGGGGTGGTACAAGGCAACGAGCAGTACTTC.

The chain has TRBV9 and TRBJ2-5; the D gene could be TRBD1 or TRBD2 (5 bases each). CDR1 SGDLS and CDR2 YYNGEE come from the germline V gene. The CDR3 extends over 15 amino acids. V was clipped by 4 bases and J by 3 bases, with 16 bases between them. As DNA, the CDR3 is TGTGCCAGCAGCAACCTCCGGGACCATAAAGAGACCCAGTACTTC. This codes for CASSNLRDHKETQYF.

This clone was counted a single time. The J gene is TRBJ2-5, the V gene TRBV11-2; 10 bases agree with TRBD1. The CDR3 consists of 13 residues. CDR1 is SGHAT and CDR2 is FQNNGV in the germline V gene. V shed 6 bases and J 5 bases; nucleotides not matched to a gene: 3. This CDR3 is CASRGQGLETQYF. The CDR3 nucleotides are TGTGCCAGCAGGGGACAGGGGTTGGAGACCCAGTACTTC. The whole variable domain, filled in from reference TRBV11-2 and TRBJ2-5, reads EAGVAQSPRYKIIEKRQSVAFWCNPISGHATLYWYQQILGQGPKLLIQFQNNGVVDDSQLPKDRFSAERLKGVDSTLKIQPAKLEDSAVYLCASRGQGLETQYFGPGTRLLVL.

Turning to this clone: Other nucleotide sequences from this sample produce the same CDR3. The chain joins TRBV5-1 to TRBJ1-2; no firm D call. This CDR3 has 13 residues. V dropped 0 bases and J dropped 3 bases, with 6 bases sitting between them. Germline assignment: CDR1 SGHRS and CDR2 YFSETQ. CDR3 in amino acids: CASSLEGYYGYTF. CDR3 bases: TGCGCCAGCAGCTTGGAAGGGTACTATGGCTACACCTTC.

This sequence joins TRBV21-1 and TRBJ1-3. TRBV21-1 is a documented pseudogene. There are 19 residues in the CDR3. Here the CDR3 reads CASSKRGRRGGVAGNTIYF. The CDR3, as DNA: TGTGCCAGCAGCAAAAGAGGTAGGCGGGGGGGAGTAGCTGGAAACACCATATATTTT.

This chain links TRBV29-1 with TRBJ2-6, with a possible D match to TRBD1 (5 bases). Trimming left V 4 bases short and J 2 bases short, with 15 bases between. CDR3 size: 16 residues. Germline V CDR1 and CDR2: SQVTM, ANQGSEA. Written as DNA, the CDR3 is TGCAGCGTTGCGGCTCAGGGCATCGCTGGGGCCAACGTCCTGACTTTC. It codes for CSVAAQGIAGANVLTF.

The chain joins TRBV27 to TRBJ2-3; possibly TRBD2 for D (6 bases). The V end was cut by 2 bases, the J end by 3 bases, with 12 bases between. This CDR3 region has 15 residues. The germline V gene has CDR1 MNHEY and CDR2 SMNVEV (reference sequence). This chain's CDR3 is CASSLRSGQTDTQYF. In DNA, the CDR3 is TGTGCCAGCAGTTTACGGAGCGGGCAAACAGATACGCAGTATTTT.

The chain is built from TRBV30 and TRBJ1-2; D is uncertain. CDR1 GTSNPN and CDR2 SVGIG come from the germline V gene (reference sequence). Trimming removed 2 bases at V and 4 bases at J, with 17 bases between. The CDR3 covers 15 residues. CDR3 region: CAWSRRTDKFYGYTF. CDR3 bases: TGTGCCTGGAGTAGGCGGACCGATAAATTCTATGGCTACACCTTC.

On this clone itself: The same CDR3 is also encoded by other DNA sequences in this sample. For the CDR3, the DNA is TGTGCCAGCAGCTTAGAGGGAACTGGAAACACCATATATTTT. It specifies CASSLEGTGNTIYF. The gene calls are TRBV7-9 and TRBJ1-3; D unresolved. This CDR3 has 14 residues. Per the germline V gene, CDR1 is SEHNR and CDR2 is FQNEAQ (reference sequence). V lost 1 base and J lost 2, with 6 bases in between. Using reference TRBV7-9 and TRBJ1-3 for the parts outside the CDR3, the full variable domain is DTGVSQNPRHKITKRGQNVTFRCDPISEHNRLYWYRQTLGQGPEFLTYFQNEAQLEKSRLLSDRFSAERPKGSFSTLEIQRTEQGDSAMYLCASSLEGTGNTIYFGEGSWLTVV.

Details on this clone: One junction end does not reproduce the germline sequence, and a read error may be involved. J is TRBJ2-7 and V is TRBV7-7, with 9 bases identical to TRBD1. The CDR3 is 14 amino acids. The germline CDR1 and CDR2 sequences are SSHAT and FNYEAQ (reference sequence). The CDR3 nucleotides read TGTGCTAGCAGCTCGGACAGGGGTCAATTCAAGCAGTACTTC. Translating it yields CASSSDRGQFKQYF.

The gene calls are TRBV6-6 and TRBJ1-5; tentative D call: TRBD1 (5 bases). The CDR3 runs to 14 residues. V lost 6 bases and J lost 2, with 11 bases in between. Germline assignment: CDR1 MNHNY and CDR2 SVGAGI (reference sequence). The DNA for the CDR3 is TGTGCCAGCAGACCCCCGGGGGGCAATCAGCCCCAGCATTTT. Translating gives CASRPPGGNQPQHF.

This clone has a handful of counts. This may be a read error, as it is one base from a much larger clone. Other DNA sequences in this specimen translate into the identical CDR3. This chain connects TRBV30 to TRBJ1-1; tentatively, D is TRBD1 (5 bases). The V end was cut by 0 bases, the J end by 3 bases, with 8 bases between. CDR1 and CDR2 from the germline V gene are GTSNPN and SVGIG (reference sequence). The CDR3 sequence is 13 residues long. The CDR3 here is CAWSVQEYTEAFF. Here the CDR3 DNA reads TGTGCCTGGAGTGTACAGGAGTACACTGAAGCTTTCTTT.

The chain joins TRBV28 to TRBJ2-3; D is perhaps TRBD1 (6 bases). The V gene's germline CDR1 is MDHEN and CDR2 SYDVKM. The CDR3 is 15 amino acids. V gave up 6 bases and J gave up 5 bases, with 18 bases separating them. CDR3 coding DNA: TGTGCCAGCAGCCCTGAGAGGGGGAACTTAGATACGCAGTATTTT. Translated: CASSPERGNLDTQYF.

This chain uses TRBV18 with TRBJ2-7; 9 nucleotides line up with TRBD1. This CDR3 is 14 amino acids long. The V gene's germline CDR1 is KGHSH and CDR2 LQKENI. J lost 7 bases, V lost 3 bases, and 7 bases had no gene match. CDR3 loop: CASSPPGQGHEQYF. DNA for the CDR3: TGTGCCAGCTCACCTCCGGGACAGGGTCATGAGCAGTACTTC.

CDR3 DNA sequence: TGTGCCAGTAGACAAAGTCGGGCCAACGTCCTGACTTTC. Its translation: CASRQSRANVLTF. The V gene is TRBV7-5, the J gene TRBJ2-6; TRBD1 reflects the table's D call only, with no check against the DNA. TRBV7-5 is marked as a pseudogene. The CDR3 is 13 amino acids.

CDR3 region: CASTKGQLNTGELFF. CDR3 coding DNA: TGCGCCAGCACCAAAGGGCAGCTGAACACCGGGGAGCTGTTTTTT. This chain uses TRBV4-1 with TRBJ2-2; D uncertain. V shed 7 bases and J shed 1 base, with 13 bases lying between them. The CDR3 totals 15 residues. Germline loops: CDR1 MGHRA, CDR2 YSYEKL.